This entry describes one T cell receptor (beta chain). The target antigen is unknown. The V and J ends lost 2 bases and 2 bases respectively, with 11 bases between them. Germline lookup yields CDR1 SGHNT and CDR2 YYREEE (reference sequence). CDR3 length equals 15 residues. The source of the sample is a study of STAT5B mutations in CD4+ large granular lymphocyte leukemia. Clones were read by immunoSEQ multiplex PCR, and TCRdb kept only the in-frame ones, dropping some. This repertoire shows about 19,000 clones, approximately 84% found once; its top ten account for roughly 13%. Study-wide results and caveats: 25% of private leukemic clonotypes occurred rarely in other patients' non-leukemic repertoires. Higher CD4+ than CD8+ T-LGLL clonality might reflect small sample size.

Controls came from buffy coats of healthy blood donors. The sequencing sample was made of CD4+ T cells from blood buffy coats. The rearrangement uses TRBV5-4 and TRBJ2-1, with D possibly being TRBD1 or TRBD2 (6 bases each). The clonotype was recovered from a human donor in good health. CDR3 region: CASSLGGGTYNEQFF. DNA for the CDR3: TGTGCCAGCAGCTTAGGAGGGGGAACCTACAATGAGCAGTTCTTC. Looking up the rest from reference TRBV5-4 and TRBJ2-1 gives the full variable domain: ETGVTQSPTHLIKTRGQQVTLRCSSQSGHNTVSWYQQALGQGPQFIFQYYREEENGRGNFPPRFSGLQFPNYSSELNVNALELDDSALYLCASSLGGGTYNEQFFGPGTRLTVL.